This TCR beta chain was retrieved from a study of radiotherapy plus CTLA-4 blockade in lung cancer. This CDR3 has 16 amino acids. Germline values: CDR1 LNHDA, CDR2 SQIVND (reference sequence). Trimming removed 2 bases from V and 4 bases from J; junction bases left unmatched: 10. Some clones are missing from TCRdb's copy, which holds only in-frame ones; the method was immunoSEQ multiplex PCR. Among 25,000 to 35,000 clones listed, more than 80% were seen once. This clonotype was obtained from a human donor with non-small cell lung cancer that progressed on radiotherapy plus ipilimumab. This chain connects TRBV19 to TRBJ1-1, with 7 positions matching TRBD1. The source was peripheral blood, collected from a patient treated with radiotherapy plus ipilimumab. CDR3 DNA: TGTGCCAGTAGTATACAATTCGGACAGGTAGGCACTGAAGCTTTCTTT. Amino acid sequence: CASSIQFGQVGTEAFF.